The TCR beta chain under discussion was sequenced for a study of Graves' ophthalmopathy and Graves' hyperthyroidism. Study information: No progression to ophthalmopathy over 18 months defined stable hyperthyroidism. Study findings and constraints: Most expanded clonotypes in thyroid above 0.001 frequency also showed up in blood.

The CDR3 contains 13 residues. Germline V gene data show CDR1 as SGHVS and CDR2 as FQNEAQ. Trimming left V 5 bases short and J 1 base short, with 9 bases between. Researchers took RNA transcripts and amplified TCR beta CDR3 regions from them. Second-round multiplex PCR came after a first-round RT-PCR that employed HTBI primers. TCRdb reanalysed the multiplex PCR reads using MiXCR and keeps one entry per CDR3 protein. The table has about 500,000 distinct CDR3 sequences, 39% seen once. Comments on this clonotype: Its specificity is unknown.

New diagnoses, under 2 months' duration, and ages 18 to 65 characterized the hyperthyroidism patients. Among the exclusions were patients with other autoimmune diseases, uncontrolled infections, pregnancy or lactation. The sample taken for sequencing was peripheral blood or thyroid tissue (not recorded which). The chain recombines TRBV7-8 with TRBJ2-7; weak D call: TRBD1 (5 bases). The source is an adult man with Graves' hyperthyroidism. Here the CDR3 DNA reads TGTGCCAGCAGCCCAGGGTATTCCTACGAGCAGTACTTC. Protein: CASSPGYSYEQYF.